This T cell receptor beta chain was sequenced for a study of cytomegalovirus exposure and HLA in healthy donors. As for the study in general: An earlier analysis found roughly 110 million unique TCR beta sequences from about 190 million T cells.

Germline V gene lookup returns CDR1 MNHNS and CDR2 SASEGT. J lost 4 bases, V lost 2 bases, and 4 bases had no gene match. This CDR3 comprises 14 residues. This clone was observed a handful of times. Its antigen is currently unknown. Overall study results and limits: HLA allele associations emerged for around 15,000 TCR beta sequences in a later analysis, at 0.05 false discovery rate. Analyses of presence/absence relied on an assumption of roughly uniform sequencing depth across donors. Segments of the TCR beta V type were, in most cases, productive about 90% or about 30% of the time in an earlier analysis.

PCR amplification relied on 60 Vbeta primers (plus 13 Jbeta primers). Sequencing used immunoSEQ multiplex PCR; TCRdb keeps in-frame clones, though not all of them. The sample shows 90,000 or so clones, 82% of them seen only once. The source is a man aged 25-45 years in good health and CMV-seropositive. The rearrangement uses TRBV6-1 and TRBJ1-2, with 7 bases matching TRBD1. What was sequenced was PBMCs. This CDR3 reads CASSERGTAYGYTF. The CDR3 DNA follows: TGTGCCAGCAGTGAAAGGGGGACAGCCTATGGCTACACCTTC.